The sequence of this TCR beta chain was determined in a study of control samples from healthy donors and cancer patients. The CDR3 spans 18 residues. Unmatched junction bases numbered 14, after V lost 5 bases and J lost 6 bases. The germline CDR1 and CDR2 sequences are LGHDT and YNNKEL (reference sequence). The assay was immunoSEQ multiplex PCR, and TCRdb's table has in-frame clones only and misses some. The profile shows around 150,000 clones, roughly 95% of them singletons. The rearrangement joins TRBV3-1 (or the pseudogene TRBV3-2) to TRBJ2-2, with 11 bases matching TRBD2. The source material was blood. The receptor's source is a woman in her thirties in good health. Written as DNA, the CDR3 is TGTGCCAGCAGCTTCTCCGGGACTAGCGGCTGGATCGCCGGGGAGCTGTTTTTT. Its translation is CASSFSGTSGWIAGELFF.